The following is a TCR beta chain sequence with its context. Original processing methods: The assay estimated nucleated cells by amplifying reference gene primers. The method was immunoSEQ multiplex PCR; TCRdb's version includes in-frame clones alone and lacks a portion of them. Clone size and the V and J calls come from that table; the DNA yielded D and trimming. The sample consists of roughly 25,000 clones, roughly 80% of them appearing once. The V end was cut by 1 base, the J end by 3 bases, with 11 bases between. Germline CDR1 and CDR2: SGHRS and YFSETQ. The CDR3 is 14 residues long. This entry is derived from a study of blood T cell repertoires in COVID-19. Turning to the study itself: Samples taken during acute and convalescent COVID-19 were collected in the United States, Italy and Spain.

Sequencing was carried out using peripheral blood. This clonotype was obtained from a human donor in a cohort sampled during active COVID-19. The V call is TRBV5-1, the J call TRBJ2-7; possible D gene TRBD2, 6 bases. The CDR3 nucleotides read TGCGCCAGCAGCTTGAGTGGGGGGTTCTACGAGCAGTACTTC. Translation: CASSLSGGFYEQYF.